The 28 T cell receptor beta chains reported below all come from one sample, sequenced in a study of T cell responses to AZD1222 COVID-19 vaccine. The data were produced by immunoSEQ multiplex PCR, yet TCRdb's version contains in-frame clones alone and is incomplete. The data contain 99,000 or so clones, 87% of them singletons. The sequenced sample was peripheral blood, obtained on day 0 of AZD1222 vaccination. These receptor sequences come from an adult in good health.

The rearrangement uses TRBV27 and TRBJ2-5, with D possibly matching TRBD2 (6 bases). Germline CDR1 is MNHEY and CDR2 is SMNVEV (reference sequence). CDR3 length: 15 residues. V lost 5 bases and J 1 base, leaving 14 bases between the germline ends. CDR3 sequence reads: CASSNEGLPQETQYF. DNA of the CDR3: TGTGCCAGCAGTAACGAAGGACTACCCCAAGAGACCCAGTACTTC.

The chain employs TRBV6-5 and TRBJ1-6, with 9 nucleotides matching TRBD1. The CDR3 has 13 amino acids. Germline-derived CDR1 and CDR2 are MNHEY and SVGAGI. The trim removed 5 bases at V and 8 bases at J, leaving 1 base unmatched. DNA of the CDR3: TGTGCCAGCAGTACAGGGGGCCATTCACCCCTCCACTTT. Its translation is CASSTGGHSPLHF.

The CDR3, as DNA: TGCGCCAGCAGCCAATCGACTAGTTTAGATACGCAGTATTTT. The encoded protein is CASSQSTSLDTQYF. The rearrangement joins TRBV4-3 to TRBJ2-3; a possible D gene is TRBD2 (6 bases). CDR1 is LGHNA and CDR2 is YSLEER in the germline V gene. CDR3 length: 14 residues. V lost 2 bases, J lost 5 bases, and 11 bases lay in between.

The rearrangement links TRBV19 to TRBJ1-2; weak D call: TRBD1 (6 bases). The V end was cut by 5 bases, the J end by 4 bases, with 14 bases between. The CDR3 contains 14 residues. Germline-derived CDR1 and CDR2 are LNHDA and SQIVND (reference sequence). The CDR3 sequence: CASSPTGYGYGYTF. CDR3 nucleotides: TGTGCCAGTAGTCCGACAGGTTACGGCTATGGCTACACCTTC.

The rearrangement links TRBV7-2 to TRBJ2-1; 9 nucleotides match TRBD2. Germline CDR1 is SGHTA and CDR2 is FQGNSA. The CDR3 consists of 14 residues. With V trimmed by 6 bases and J by 2 bases, 2 bases remained unmatched. The CDR3 coding sequence is TGTGCCAGCAGACGACTAGCGGCCTACAATGAGCAGTTCTTC. Its protein is CASRRLAAYNEQFF. Using reference TRBV7-2 and TRBJ2-1 for the parts outside the CDR3, the full variable domain is GAGVSQSPSNKVTEKGKDVELRCDPISGHTALYWYRQSLGQGLEFLIYFQGNSAPDKSGLPSDRFSAERTGGSVSTLTIQRTQQEDSAVYLCASRRLAAYNEQFFGPGTRLTVL.

V is TRBV7-2 and J is TRBJ2-3; D gene unclear. The CDR3 is 17 amino acids. The V and J ends lost 4 bases and 0 bases respectively, with 17 bases between them. Germline V gene lookup returns CDR1 SGHTA and CDR2 FQGNSA. This chain's CDR3 is CASSSDEMGISTDTQYF. The DNA for the CDR3 is TGTGCCAGCAGCTCCGACGAGATGGGGATTAGCACAGATACGCAGTATTTT. The variable domain in full, with the rest retrieved from reference TRBV7-2 and TRBJ2-3, is GAGVSQSPSNKVTEKGKDVELRCDPISGHTALYWYRQSLGQGLEFLIYFQGNSAPDKSGLPSDRFSAERTGGSVSTLTIQRTQQEDSAVYLCASSSDEMGISTDTQYFGPGTRLTVL.

This rearrangement joins TRBV29-1 to TRBJ1-1; D perhaps matches TRBD1 (5 bases). CDR3 length equals 11 residues. Germline lookup yields CDR1 SQVTM and CDR2 ANQGSEA. With 7 bases removed from V and 5 bases from J, the gap between germline ends came to 11 bases. The CDR3 nucleotides read TGCAGCGCCCAGGGAGGGACTGAAGCTTTCTTT. Translation: CSAQGGTEAFF. The whole variable domain, remainder taken from reference TRBV29-1 and TRBJ1-1, is SAVISQKPSRDICQRGTSLTIQCQVDSQVTMMFWYRQQPGQSLTLIATANQGSEATYESGFVIDKFPISRPNLTFSTLTVSNMSPEDSSIYLCSAQGGTEAFFGQGTRLTVV.

The rearrangement uses TRBV11-2 and TRBJ2-7; a possible D gene is TRBD1 (7 bases). V shed 1 base and J shed 4 bases, with 14 bases lying between them. Germline V gene sequence: CDR1 SGHAT, CDR2 FQNNGV. This CDR3 is built from 15 residues. The CDR3 protein is CASSLGVGGQYEQYF. DNA of the CDR3: TGTGCCAGCAGCTTAGGGGTGGGGGGACAGTACGAGCAGTACTTC.

The chain recombines TRBV7-9 with TRBJ1-2; 7 bases align to TRBD1. Germline V lookup: CDR1 SEHNR, CDR2 FQNEAQ (reference sequence). This CDR3 is built from 15 residues. After removal of 1 base from V and 5 bases from J, the junction contained 7 bases not matched to a gene. The CDR3 DNA follows: TGTGCCAGCAGCTTAGAAATGAGGGGGCGTTATGGCTACACCTTC. This gives the protein CASSLEMRGRYGYTF.

This clone was seen a handful of times. Here the CDR3 reads CASRGDGGNTIYF. CDR3 coding DNA: TGTGCCAGCAGGGGTGATGGCGGAAACACCATATATTTT. The rearrangement links TRBV9 to TRBJ1-3; the D is unclear. CDR1 is SGDLS, CDR2 YYNGEE, per germline. The length of the CDR3 is 13 residues. V lost 5 bases and J 4 bases, leaving 10 bases between the germline ends.

The chain couples TRBV5-4 to TRBJ1-5, with D hard to call. In germline, CDR1 is SGHNT, CDR2 YYREEE (reference sequence). The CDR3 runs to 14 residues. V was trimmed by 4 bases and J by 5 bases, leaving 13 bases between them. As DNA, the CDR3 is TGTGCCAGCAGCACTAGCAGGCGCGATCAGCCCCAGCATTTT. This encodes CASSTSRRDQPQHF.

This sequence joins TRBV7-9 and TRBJ1-6; D possibly corresponds to TRBD1 (6 bases). The germline V gene has CDR1 SEHNR and CDR2 FQNEAQ (reference sequence). This CDR3 contains 14 residues. Trimming pared 2 bases from V and 5 bases from J, leaving 7 bases between. CDR3 in DNA: TGTGCCAGCAGCTTATCAGGGGATAATTCACCCCTCCACTTT. It codes for CASSLSGDNSPLHF.

This chain links TRBV3-1 (or the pseudogene TRBV3-2) with TRBJ1-3, with 8 bases fitting TRBD1. V lost 0 bases and J lost 6; bases outside the gene matches: 13. Germline V gives CDR1 LGHDT, CDR2 YNNKEL (reference sequence). CDR3 length: 18 amino acids. The CDR3 DNA reads as TGTGCCAGCAGCCAAGAGGACAGGGCGAGTTTTGAGCCAAACACCATATATTTT. Translated: CASSQEDRASFEPNTIYF.

CDR3: CASSDSGGAVGEQFF. As DNA, the CDR3 is TGTGCCAGCAGCGATAGCGGGGGGGCCGTAGGTGAGCAGTTCTTC. This chain uses TRBV9 with TRBJ2-1, with 11 bases aligning to TRBD2. The V and J ends lost 3 bases and 9 bases, in that order; junction bases with no gene match: 8. CDR1 is SGDLS and CDR2 is YYNGEE in the germline V gene. The CDR3 contains 15 residues.

This chain links TRBV11-2 with TRBJ2-1; 7 bases map to TRBD1. The junction had 7 bases not matched to a gene; V was cut back by 5 bases and J by 9 bases. The CDR3 extends over 13 amino acids. Germline CDR1 SGHAT, CDR2 FQNNGV. The CDR3 DNA follows: TGTGCCAGCAGCAGCCAGACAGGGTTTGAGCAGTTCTTC. This gives the protein CASSSQTGFEQFF.

CDR3 DNA: TGTGCCAGCAGCTTAGAGGGACTAGCGGGGACCGGGGAGCTGTTTTTT. Translated: CASSLEGLAGTGELFF. The chain couples TRBV7-2 to TRBJ2-2; 13 positions match TRBD2. The germline V gene encodes CDR1 SGHTA and CDR2 FQGNSA. This CDR3 comprises 16 residues. Trimming took 1 base from V and 5 from J; bases not matched to a gene: 1.

The chain has TRBV19 and TRBJ1-6, with D tentatively TRBD1 (5 bases). Germline loops: CDR1 LNHDA, CDR2 SQIVND (reference sequence). Trimming shortened V by 3 bases and J by 11 bases, and 20 bases separated the two germline ends. The CDR3 covers 16 residues. The chain's CDR3 is CASSIQATAMGAPLHF. The CDR3 DNA reads as TGTGCCAGTAGTATTCAGGCGACAGCCATGGGTGCACCCCTCCACTTT.

The chain is built from TRBV7-8 and TRBJ1-6; D might be TRBD1 (6 bases). Germline V gene sequence: CDR1 SGHVS, CDR2 FQNEAQ. The CDR3 extends over 16 amino acids. Trimming took off 0 bases at V and 7 bases at J, with 13 bases between the two ends. CDR3 DNA sequence: TGTGCCAGCAGCTTAGCATTAGGGGGAGGGAATTCACCCCTCCACTTT. It encodes CASSLALGGGNSPLHF. The complete variable domain, with remaining parts taken from reference TRBV7-8 and TRBJ1-6, reads GAGVSQSPRYKVAKRGQDVALRCDPISGHVSLFWYQQALGQGPEFLTYFQNEAQLDKSGLPSDRFFAERPEGSVSTLKIQRTQQEDSAVYLCASSLALGGGNSPLHFGNGTRLTVT.

The rearrangement links TRBV4-3 to TRBJ1-2; the D is unclear. Between the trimmed V and J ends, which lost 1 base and 3 bases, there was a span of 9 bases. Looked up from germline, CDR1 is LGHNA and CDR2 is YSLEER. The CDR3 is made up of 14 amino acids. The CDR3 spells CASSQGADYYGYTF. The CDR3 DNA is TGCGCCAGCAGCCAAGGGGCGGATTACTATGGCTACACCTTC.

This sequence joins TRBV9 and TRBJ2-1; possibly TRBD1 for D (5 bases). The CDR3 is made up of 15 amino acids. Deletions cut 7 bases from V and 0 bases from J, with 14 bases between. From germline, CDR1 is SGDLS and CDR2 YYNGEE. The CDR3 DNA follows: TGTGCCAGCGGTACCACAGGTACCTCCTACAATGAGCAGTTCTTC. Protein product: CASGTTGTSYNEQFF.

The rearrangement uses TRBV5-6 and TRBJ1-1; D is possibly TRBD1 (5 bases). Germline V lookup: CDR1 SGHDT, CDR2 YYEEEE. V lost 5 bases to trimming and J lost 8 bases, with 19 bases between them. The length of the CDR3 is 14 residues. The CDR3 DNA sequence: TGTGCCAGCAGGGGGACGGGAACAAGCATGGAAGCTTTCTTT. Translating gives CASRGTGTSMEAFF.

The chain is built from TRBV3-1 (or the pseudogene TRBV3-2) and TRBJ2-4; 9 nucleotides match TRBD2. With V trimmed by 4 bases and J by 1 base, 14 bases remained unmatched. The CDR3 runs to 19 residues. The germline CDR1 and CDR2 sequences are LGHDT and YNNKEL (reference sequence). CDR3 in amino acids: CASSPGLAPNWGAKNIQYF. CDR3 DNA: TGTGCCAGCAGCCCAGGACTAGCGCCTAACTGGGGGGCCAAAAACATTCAGTACTTC.

The chain uses TRBV6-2 or TRBV6-3 and TRBJ2-5, with TRBD2 identical over 10 bases. Germline CDR1 and CDR2: MNHEY and SVGEGT. CDR3 length: 16 residues. V shed 2 bases, J shed 2 bases, and the junction held 5 bases outside the gene matches. In nucleotides, the CDR3 is TGTGCCAGCAGTTACGGTATAGCGGGGGGACAAGAGACCCAGTACTTC. Protein product: CASSYGIAGGQETQYF.

V and J are TRBV3-1 (or the pseudogene TRBV3-2) and TRBJ1-5, with D possibly TRBD1 on 5 matching bases. V was cut by 6 bases and J by 2 bases, with 11 bases left in between. The CDR3 consists of 14 residues. Looked up from germline, CDR1 is LGHDT and CDR2 is YNNKEL (reference sequence). The CDR3 is CASSRTWRNQPQHF. In nucleotides, the CDR3 is TGTGCCAGCAGTCGGACATGGCGCAATCAGCCCCAGCATTTT.

This clone was seen a handful of times. This chain links TRBV19 with TRBJ1-5; TRBD1 matches at 7 bases. This CDR3 spans 14 amino acids. Germline V CDR1 and CDR2: LNHDA, SQIVND (reference sequence). J gave up 4 bases and V 6 bases, and 6 bases lay outside the gene matches. CDR3 nucleotides: TGTGCCAGTAGGGGCGGGACAGAGAATCAGCCCCAGCATTTT. It codes for CASRGGTENQPQHF.

The chain uses TRBV18 and TRBJ1-4; D possibly corresponds to TRBD1 (5 bases). CDR1 is KGHSH and CDR2 is LQKENI in the germline V gene. V was shortened by 5 bases and J by 7 bases, with 17 bases between the two germline ends. The CDR3 covers 15 residues. CDR3 in DNA: TGTGCCAGCTCATCCGACGGGGGGTGGCGTGAAAAACTGTTTTTT. Translated, it gives CASSSDGGWREKLFF.

The chain recombines TRBV6-5 with TRBJ2-3, with D tentatively TRBD2 (6 bases). The germline CDR1 and CDR2 sequences are MNHEY and SVGAGI. The V and J ends lost 0 bases and 4 bases respectively, with 14 bases between them. The CDR3 is 16 residues long. The CDR3 DNA sequence: TGTGCCAGCAGTTACTCGCCACTAGCTCGGGCAGATACGCAGTATTTT. It yields the protein CASSYSPLARADTQYF.

The chain couples TRBV11-1 to TRBJ2-3, with 9 positions matching TRBD1. The CDR3 sequence is 16 residues long. With V trimmed by 0 bases and J by 4 bases, 5 bases remained unmatched. Germline-derived CDR1 and CDR2 are SGHAT and FQDESV (reference sequence). This chain's CDR3 is CASSLAGQGWADTQYF. The CDR3, as DNA: TGTGCCAGCAGCTTAGCCGGACAGGGGTGGGCAGATACGCAGTATTTT. Full variable domain (remainder filled in from reference TRBV11-1 and TRBJ2-3): EAEVAQSPRYKITEKSQAVAFWCDPISGHATLYWYRQILGQGPELLVQFQDESVVDDSQLPKDRFSAERLKGVDSTLKIQPAELGDSAMYLCASSLAGQGWADTQYFGPGTRLTVL.